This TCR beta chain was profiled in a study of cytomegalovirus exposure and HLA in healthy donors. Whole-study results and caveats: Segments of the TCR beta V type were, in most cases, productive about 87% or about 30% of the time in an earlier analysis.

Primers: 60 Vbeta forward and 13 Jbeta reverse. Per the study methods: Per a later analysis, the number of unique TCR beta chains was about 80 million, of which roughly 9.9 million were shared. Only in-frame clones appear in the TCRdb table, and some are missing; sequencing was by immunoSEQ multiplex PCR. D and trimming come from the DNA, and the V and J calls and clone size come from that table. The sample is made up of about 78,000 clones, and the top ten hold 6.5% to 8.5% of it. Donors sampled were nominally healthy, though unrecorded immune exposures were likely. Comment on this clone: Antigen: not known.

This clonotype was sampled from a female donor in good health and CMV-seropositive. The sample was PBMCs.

CDR3 amino acids: CASSVGGGASNQPQHF. The DNA of the CDR3 is TGTGCCAGCAGCGTGGGCGGGGGGGCTAGCAATCAGCCCCAGCATTTT. The chain combines TRBV28 with TRBJ1-5, with D possibly being TRBD1 (6 bases). This CDR3 spans 16 amino acids. V gave up 6 bases and J gave up 0 bases, with 15 bases separating them. CDR1 is MDHEN, CDR2 SYDVKM, per germline.